These T cell receptor beta chains were read from a single sample in a study of Graves' ophthalmopathy and Graves' hyperthyroidism. TCRdb analysed the multiplex PCR reads with MiXCR anew, one entry per CDR3 protein. The sample includes 400,000 or so distinct CDR3 sequences, approximately 18% of them seen just once. Input material: peripheral blood. Every receptor here comes from an adult woman with stable Graves' hyperthyroidism. CDR3s include the opening cysteine and the closing phenylalanine or tryptophan. A D gene is named only where the DNA matches it firmly. Size is stated for part of the rows, as once, few or many counts, or as a class when the clone is expanded.

v_call,clone_size,d_call,j_call,cdr3_aa,cdr3_nt
TRBV28,many,TRBD2,TRBJ2-7,CASSFRAGGAYEQYF,TGTGCCAGCAGTTTCAGAGCGGGAGGGGCCTACGAGCAGTACTTC
TRBV2,many,TRBD1,TRBJ1-2,CASSEWTGGSGGYTF,TGTGCCAGCAGTGAATGGACAGGCGGGTCTGGCGGCTACACCTTC
TRBV2,many,TRBD1,TRBJ2-7,CASGEVWTGDYEQYF,TGTGCCAGCGGTGAAGTTTGGACAGGGGACTACGAGCAGTACTTC
TRBV20-1,many,NA,TRBJ2-7,CSARGRVDHEQYF,TGCAGTGCTAGAGGCAGGGTAGACCACGAGCAGTACTTC
TRBV20-1,many,NA,TRBJ1-5,CSASPTEYSNQPQHF,TGCAGTGCTAGCCCCACAGAGTATAGCAATCAGCCCCAGCATTTT
TRBV27,many,TRBD2,TRBJ2-1,CASSYRPGLPIPDEQFF,TGTGCCAGCAGTTATCGACCGGGACTACCCATCCCCGATGAGCAGTTCTTC
TRBV7-6,many,TRBD2,TRBJ2-7,CASSLGGLAPEQYF,TGTGCCAGCAGCTTAGGGGGACTAGCTCCCGAGCAGTACTTC
TRBV28,few,TRBD1,TRBJ1-5,CASSSAGQIYQPQHF,TGTGCCAGCAGTTCGGCGGGACAGATTTATCAGCCCCAGCATTTT
TRBV28,many,NA,TRBJ1-2,CASSLQVGGYTF,TGTGCCAGCAGTTTACAGGTGGGAGGCTACACCTTC
TRBV12-3/TRBV12-4,many,TRBD1,TRBJ1-5,CASSSTGDQPQHF,TGTGCCAGCAGTTCAACAGGGGATCAGCCCCAGCATTTT
TRBV29-1,many,NA,TRBJ2-5,CSVEGSHRETQYF,TGCAGCGTTGAAGGTTCTCACCGCGAGACCCAGTACTTC
TRBV28,many,NA,TRBJ2-6,CASRAPRGAGGANVLTF,TGTGCCAGCAGAGCACCCCGGGGGGCGGGCGGGGCCAACGTCCTGACTTTC
TRBV24-1,many,TRBD1,TRBJ2-3,CATSDSSLDRERVPDTQYF,TGTGCCACCAGTGATTCTAGCCTGGACAGGGAAAGGGTCCCAGATACGCAGTATTTT
TRBV20-1,many,TRBD2,TRBJ2-7,CSARGLAGGVPSYEQYF,TGCAGTGCTAGAGGGCTAGCGGGAGGCGTACCGTCCTACGAGCAGTACTTC
TRBV10-2,many,NA,TRBJ1-6,CASRATAASSPLHF,TGCGCCAGCAGGGCCACGGCGGCGAGTTCACCCCTCCACTTT
TRBV5-1,NA,TRBD2,TRBJ2-7,CASSLGVGGYEQYF,TGCGCCAGCAGCTTGGGTGTGGGAGGGTACGAGCAGTACTTC
TRBV11-2,few,NA,TRBJ2-7,CASSLGNLYEQYF,TGTGCCAGCAGCTTAGGAAATCTCTACGAGCAGTACTTC
TRBV27,many,NA,TRBJ2-7,CASSTPQSYEQYF,TGTGCCAGCAGTACCCCGCAGAGCTACGAGCAGTACTTC
TRBV10-3,many,NA,TRBJ2-2,CAISEIWTGELFF,TGTGCCATCAGTGAGATCTGGACCGGGGAGCTGTTTTTT
TRBV12-3/TRBV12-4,many,NA,TRBJ2-2,CASSLGFGNGELFF,TGTGCCAGCAGTTTAGGTTTCGGAAACGGGGAGCTGTTTTTT
TRBV7-8,many,NA,TRBJ1-4,CASSLGLNNGREKLFF,TGTGCCAGCAGCTTAGGGTTGAACAACGGTAGGGAAAAACTGTTTTTT
TRBV27,many,NA,TRBJ1-1,CASNVRWEARGSGDAFF,TGTGCCAGCAACGTCCGGTGGGAGGCACGGGGGTCGGGAGACGCTTTCTTT
TRBV29-1,many,NA,TRBJ1-1,CSVDRGDTEAFF,TGCAGCGTTGACAGGGGAGACACTGAAGCTTTCTTT
TRBV7-8,NA,TRBD1,TRBJ2-5,CASRPGTGGGETQYF,TGTGCCAGCAGGCCCGGGACAGGGGGCGGAGAGACCCAGTACTTC
TRBV20-1,NA,TRBD2,TRBJ2-4,CSASGILQRGLAKNIQYF,TGCAGTGCTAGTGGGATACTGCAGCGGGGCCTAGCCAAAAACATTCAGTACTTC
TRBV6-2/TRBV6-3,many,NA,TRBJ2-5,CASSYVGSLQETQYF,TGTGCCAGCAGTTACGTGGGTAGTCTCCAAGAGACCCAGTACTTC
TRBV14,many,NA,TRBJ2-5,CASSQDTEGSQETQYF,TGTGCCAGCAGCCAAGATACCGAGGGATCCCAAGAGACCCAGTACTTC
TRBV6-1,NA,TRBD1,TRBJ2-5,CASFSRGLQETQYF,TGTGCCAGTTTTTCCAGGGGGCTCCAAGAGACCCAGTACTTC
TRBV6-5,many,NA,TRBJ1-6,CASSYQGGDSPLHF,TGTGCCAGCAGTTACCAGGGTGGGGATTCACCCCTCCACTTT
TRBV11-2,few,NA,TRBJ1-2,CASSLRDIGYTF,TGTGCCAGCAGCCTACGGGACATCGGCTACACCTTC
TRBV7-8,NA,NA,TRBJ2-5,CASSTLRGGETQYF,TGTGCCAGTAGTACACTGAGGGGGGGGGAGACCCAGTACTTC
TRBV28,many,NA,TRBJ2-5,CASTTGETQYF,TGTGCCAGCACCACAGGGGAGACCCAGTACTTC
TRBV11-2,many,TRBD2,TRBJ2-7,CASSLRVRSSGRAGEQYF,TGTGCCAGCAGCTTAAGGGTTCGGAGTAGCGGGAGGGCCGGGGAGCAGTACTTC
TRBV7-9,many,TRBD1,TRBJ2-5,CASSLGGQGETQYF,TGTGCCAGCAGCTTAGGCGGACAGGGTGAGACCCAGTACTTC
TRBV6-1,many,NA,TRBJ1-6,CASSDRKVDGNSPLHF,TGTGCCAGCAGTGACAGGAAGGTGGACGGGAATTCACCCCTCCACTTT
TRBV12-3/TRBV12-4,many,TRBD2,TRBJ2-7,CASRHSGRTNYEQYF,TGTGCCAGCAGACATAGCGGGAGGACTAACTACGAGCAGTACTTC
TRBV6-5,many,TRBD1,TRBJ2-5,CASSYVPGGLKTQYF,TGTGCCAGCAGTTACGTTCCAGGGGGCTTGAAGACCCAGTACTTC
TRBV6-1,many,NA,TRBJ2-7,CASSRDRIFEQYF,TGTGCCAGCAGCCGGGACCGAATTTTCGAGCAGTACTTC
TRBV20-1,many,NA,TRBJ1-3,CSAAQAISGNTIYF,TGCAGTGCCGCACAGGCGATCTCTGGAAACACCATATATTTT
TRBV6-1,NA,NA,TRBJ1-2,CASSERGRYYGYTF,TGTGCCAGCAGTGAAAGAGGACGGTACTATGGCTACACCTTC
TRBV24-1,many,NA,TRBJ2-5,CATSDLRSQYF,TGTGCCACCAGTGATTTGAGGAGCCAGTACTTC
TRBV20-1,many,NA,TRBJ2-7,CSARDPLANDRGGEQYF,TGCAGTGCTAGAGATCCACTAGCGAATGACAGGGGAGGCGAGCAGTACTTC
TRBV20-1,many,TRBD1,TRBJ1-1,CSAGTGMNTEAFF,TGCAGTGCCGGGACAGGGATGAACACTGAAGCTTTCTTT